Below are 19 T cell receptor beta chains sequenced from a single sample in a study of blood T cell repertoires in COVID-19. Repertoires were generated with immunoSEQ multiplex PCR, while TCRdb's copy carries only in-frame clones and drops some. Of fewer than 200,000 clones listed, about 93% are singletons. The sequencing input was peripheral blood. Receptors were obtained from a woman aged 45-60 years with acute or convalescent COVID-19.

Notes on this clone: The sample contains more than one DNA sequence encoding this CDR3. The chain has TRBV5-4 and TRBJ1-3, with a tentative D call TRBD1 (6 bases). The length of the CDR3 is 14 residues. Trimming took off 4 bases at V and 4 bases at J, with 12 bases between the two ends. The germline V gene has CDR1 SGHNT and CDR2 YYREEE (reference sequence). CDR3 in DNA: TGTGCCAGCAGCCTGACAGGTTCGGGAAACACCATATATTTT. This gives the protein CASSLTGSGNTIYF. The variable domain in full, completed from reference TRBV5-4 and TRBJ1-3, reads ETGVTQSPTHLIKTRGQQVTLRCSSQSGHNTVSWYQQALGQGPQFIFQYYREEENGRGNFPPRFSGLQFPNYSSELNVNALELDDSALYLCASSLTGSGNTIYFGEGSWLTVV.

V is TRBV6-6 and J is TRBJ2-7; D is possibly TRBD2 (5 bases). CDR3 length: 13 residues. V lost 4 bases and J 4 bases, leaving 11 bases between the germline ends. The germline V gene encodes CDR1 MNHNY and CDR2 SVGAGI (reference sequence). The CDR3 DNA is TGTGCCAGCAGTTTTTCCGGGGAATACGAGCAGTACTTC. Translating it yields CASSFSGEYEQYF.

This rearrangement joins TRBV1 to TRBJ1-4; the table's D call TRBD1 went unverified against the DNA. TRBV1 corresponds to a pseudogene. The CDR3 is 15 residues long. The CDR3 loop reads CTSSQWTCLNEKLFF. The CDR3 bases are TGCACCAGCAGCCAGTGGACATGCCTTAATGAAAAACTGTTTTTT.

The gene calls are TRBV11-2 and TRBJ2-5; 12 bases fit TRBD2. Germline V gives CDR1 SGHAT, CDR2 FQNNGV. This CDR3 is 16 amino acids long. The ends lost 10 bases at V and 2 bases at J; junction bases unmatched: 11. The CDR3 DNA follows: TGTGCCACAAATAAGGGGACTAGCGGGCAACAAGAGACCCAGTACTTC. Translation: CATNKGTSGQQETQYF. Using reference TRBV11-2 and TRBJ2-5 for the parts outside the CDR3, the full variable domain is EAGVAQSPRYKIIEKRQSVAFWCNPISGHATLYWYQQILGQGPKLLIQFQNNGVVDDSQLPKDRFSAERLKGVDSTLKIQPAKLEDSAVYLCATNKGTSGQQETQYFGPGTRLLVL.

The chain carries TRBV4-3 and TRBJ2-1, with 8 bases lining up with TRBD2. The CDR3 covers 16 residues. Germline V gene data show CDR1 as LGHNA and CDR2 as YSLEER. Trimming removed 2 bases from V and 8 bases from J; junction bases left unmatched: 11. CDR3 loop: CASSQRTSGTSDEQFF. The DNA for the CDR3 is TGCGCCAGCAGCCAACGTACTAGCGGTACTTCCGATGAGCAGTTCTTC.

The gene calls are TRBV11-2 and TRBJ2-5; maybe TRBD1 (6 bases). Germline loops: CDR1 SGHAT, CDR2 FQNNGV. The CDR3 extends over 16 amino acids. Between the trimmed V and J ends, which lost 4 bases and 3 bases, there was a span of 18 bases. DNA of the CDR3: TGTGCCAGCAGCTCATACTCCAGGGGCCCTAAAGAGACCCAGTACTTC. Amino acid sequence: CASSSYSRGPKETQYF. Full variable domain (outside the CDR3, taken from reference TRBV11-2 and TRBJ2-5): EAGVAQSPRYKIIEKRQSVAFWCNPISGHATLYWYQQILGQGPKLLIQFQNNGVVDDSQLPKDRFSAERLKGVDSTLKIQPAKLEDSAVYLCASSSYSRGPKETQYFGPGTRLLVL.

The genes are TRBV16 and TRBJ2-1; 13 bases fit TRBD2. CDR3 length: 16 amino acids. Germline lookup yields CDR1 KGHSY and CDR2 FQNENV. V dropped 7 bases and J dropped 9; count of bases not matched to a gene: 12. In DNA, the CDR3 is TGTGCCAGCACCATGGGGACTAGCGGGAAAGGAGGTGAGCAGTTCTTC. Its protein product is CASTMGTSGKGGEQFF. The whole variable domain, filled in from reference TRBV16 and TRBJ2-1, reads GEEVAQTPKHLVRGEGQKAKLYCAPIKGHSYVFWYQQVLKNEFKFLISFQNENVFDETGMPKERFSAKCLPNSPCSLEIQATKLEDSAVYFCASTMGTSGKGGEQFFGPGTRLTVL.

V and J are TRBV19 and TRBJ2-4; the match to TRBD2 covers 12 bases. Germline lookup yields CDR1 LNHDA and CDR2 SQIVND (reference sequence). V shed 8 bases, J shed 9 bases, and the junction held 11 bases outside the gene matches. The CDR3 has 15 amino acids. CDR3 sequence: CASRASGRAKGIQYF. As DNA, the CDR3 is TGTGCCAGTCGGGCTAGCGGGAGGGCTAAAGGCATTCAGTACTTC.

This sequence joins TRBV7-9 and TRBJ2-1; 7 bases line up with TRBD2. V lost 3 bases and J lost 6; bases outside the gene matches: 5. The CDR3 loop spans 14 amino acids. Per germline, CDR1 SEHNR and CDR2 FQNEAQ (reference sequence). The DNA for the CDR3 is TGTGCCAGCAGCTTCTTGGGGACTACCAATGAGCAGTTCTTC. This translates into CASSFLGTTNEQFF.

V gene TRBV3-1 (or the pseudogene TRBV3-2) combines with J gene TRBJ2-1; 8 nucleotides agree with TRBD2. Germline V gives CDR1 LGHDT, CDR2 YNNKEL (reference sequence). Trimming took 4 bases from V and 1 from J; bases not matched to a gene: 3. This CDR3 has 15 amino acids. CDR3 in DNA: TGTGCCAGCAGCCGGTCGGGGGGGTCCTACAATGAGCAGTTCTTC. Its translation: CASSRSGGSYNEQFF.

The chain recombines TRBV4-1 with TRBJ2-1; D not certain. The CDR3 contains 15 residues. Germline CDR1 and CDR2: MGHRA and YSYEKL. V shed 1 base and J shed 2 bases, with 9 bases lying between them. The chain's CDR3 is CASSQVGRTYNEQFF. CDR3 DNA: TGCGCCAGCAGCCAAGTTGGCAGAACCTACAATGAGCAGTTCTTC.

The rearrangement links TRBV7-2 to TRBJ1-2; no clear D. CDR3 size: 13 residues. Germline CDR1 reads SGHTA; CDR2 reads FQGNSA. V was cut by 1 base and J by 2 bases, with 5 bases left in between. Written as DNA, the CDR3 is TGTGCCAGCAGCTTAGACACAAACTATGGCTACACCTTC. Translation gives CASSLDTNYGYTF. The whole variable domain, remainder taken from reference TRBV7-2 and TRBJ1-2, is GAGVSQSPSNKVTEKGKDVELRCDPISGHTALYWYRQSLGQGLEFLIYFQGNSAPDKSGLPSDRFSAERTGGSVSTLTIQRTQQEDSAVYLCASSLDTNYGYTFGSGTRLTVV.

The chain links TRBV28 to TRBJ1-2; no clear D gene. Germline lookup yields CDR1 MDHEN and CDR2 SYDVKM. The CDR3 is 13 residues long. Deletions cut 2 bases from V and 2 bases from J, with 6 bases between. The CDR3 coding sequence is TGTGCCAGCAGTTTAGGCATAAACTATGGCTACACCTTC. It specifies CASSLGINYGYTF.

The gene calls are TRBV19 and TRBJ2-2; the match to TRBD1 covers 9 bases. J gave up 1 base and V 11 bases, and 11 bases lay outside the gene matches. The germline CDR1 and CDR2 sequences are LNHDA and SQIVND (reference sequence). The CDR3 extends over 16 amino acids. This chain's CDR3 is CASCRMGQGNTGELFF. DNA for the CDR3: TGTGCCTCCTGTAGGATGGGACAGGGGAACACCGGGGAGCTGTTTTTT.

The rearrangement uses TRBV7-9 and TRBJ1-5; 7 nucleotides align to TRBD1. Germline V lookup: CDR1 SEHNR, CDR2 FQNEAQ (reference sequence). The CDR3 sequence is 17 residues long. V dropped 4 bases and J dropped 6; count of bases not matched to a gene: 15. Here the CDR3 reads CASSWLEAGGVGQPQHF. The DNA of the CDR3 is TGTGCCAGCAGCTGGTTAGAGGCAGGGGGAGTGGGTCAGCCCCAGCATTTT.

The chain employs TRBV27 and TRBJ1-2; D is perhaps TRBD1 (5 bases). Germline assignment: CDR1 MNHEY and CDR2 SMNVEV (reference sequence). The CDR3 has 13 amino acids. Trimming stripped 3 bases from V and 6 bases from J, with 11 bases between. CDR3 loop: CASSLSGTHGYTF. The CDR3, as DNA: TGTGCCAGCAGTTTGTCCGGGACTCATGGCTACACCTTC.

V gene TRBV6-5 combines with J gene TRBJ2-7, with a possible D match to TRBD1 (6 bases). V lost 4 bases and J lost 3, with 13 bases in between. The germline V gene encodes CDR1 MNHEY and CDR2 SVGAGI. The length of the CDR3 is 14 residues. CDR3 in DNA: TGTGCCAGCAGTTCCCGGACAGTCATCTACGAGCAGTACTTC. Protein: CASSSRTVIYEQYF.

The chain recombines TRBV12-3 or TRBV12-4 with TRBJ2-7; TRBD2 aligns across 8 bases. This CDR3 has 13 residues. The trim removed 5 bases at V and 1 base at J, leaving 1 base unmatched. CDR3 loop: CASSPSGSYEQYF. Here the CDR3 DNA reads TGTGCCAGCAGTCCTAGCGGGTCCTACGAGCAGTACTTC.

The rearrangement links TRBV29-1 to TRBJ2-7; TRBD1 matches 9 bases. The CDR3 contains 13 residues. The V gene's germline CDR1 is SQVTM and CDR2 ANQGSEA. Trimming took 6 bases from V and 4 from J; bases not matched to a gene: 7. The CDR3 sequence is CSVRDRATYEQYF. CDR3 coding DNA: TGCAGCGTCCGGGACAGGGCCACTTACGAGCAGTACTTC.